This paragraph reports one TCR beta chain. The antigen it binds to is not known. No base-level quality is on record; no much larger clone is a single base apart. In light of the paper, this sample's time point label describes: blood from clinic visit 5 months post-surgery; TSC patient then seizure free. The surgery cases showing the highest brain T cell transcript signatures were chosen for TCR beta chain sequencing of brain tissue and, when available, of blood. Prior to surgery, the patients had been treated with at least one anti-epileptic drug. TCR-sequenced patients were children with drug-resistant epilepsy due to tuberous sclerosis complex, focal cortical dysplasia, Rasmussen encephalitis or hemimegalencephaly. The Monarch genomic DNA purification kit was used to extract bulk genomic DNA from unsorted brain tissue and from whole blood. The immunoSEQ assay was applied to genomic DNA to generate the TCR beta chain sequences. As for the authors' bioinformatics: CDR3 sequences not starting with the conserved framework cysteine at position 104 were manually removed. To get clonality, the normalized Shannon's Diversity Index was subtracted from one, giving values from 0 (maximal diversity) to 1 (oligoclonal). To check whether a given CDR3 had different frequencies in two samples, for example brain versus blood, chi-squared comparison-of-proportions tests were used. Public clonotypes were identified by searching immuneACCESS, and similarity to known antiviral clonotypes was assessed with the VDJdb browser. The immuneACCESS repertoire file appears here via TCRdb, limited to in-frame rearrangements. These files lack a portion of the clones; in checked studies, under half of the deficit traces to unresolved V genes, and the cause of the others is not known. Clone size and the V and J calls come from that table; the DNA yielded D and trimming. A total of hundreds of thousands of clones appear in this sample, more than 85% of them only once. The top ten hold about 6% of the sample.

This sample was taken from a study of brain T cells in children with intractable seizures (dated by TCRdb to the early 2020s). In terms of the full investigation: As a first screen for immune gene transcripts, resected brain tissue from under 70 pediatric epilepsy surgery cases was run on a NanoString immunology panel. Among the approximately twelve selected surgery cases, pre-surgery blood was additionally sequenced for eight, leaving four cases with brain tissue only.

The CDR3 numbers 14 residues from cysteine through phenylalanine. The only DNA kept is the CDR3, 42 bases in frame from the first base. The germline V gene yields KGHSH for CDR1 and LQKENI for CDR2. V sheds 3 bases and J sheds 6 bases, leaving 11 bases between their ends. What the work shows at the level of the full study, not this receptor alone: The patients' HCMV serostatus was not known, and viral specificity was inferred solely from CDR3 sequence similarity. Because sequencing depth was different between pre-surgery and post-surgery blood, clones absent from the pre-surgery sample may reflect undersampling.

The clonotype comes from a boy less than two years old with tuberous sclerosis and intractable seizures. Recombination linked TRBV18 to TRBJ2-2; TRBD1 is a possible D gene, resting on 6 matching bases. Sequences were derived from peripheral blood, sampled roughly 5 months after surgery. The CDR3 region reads CASSPRQGPGELFF. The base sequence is TGTGCCAGCTCACCCCGCCAGGGGCCCGGGGAGCTGTTTTTT.